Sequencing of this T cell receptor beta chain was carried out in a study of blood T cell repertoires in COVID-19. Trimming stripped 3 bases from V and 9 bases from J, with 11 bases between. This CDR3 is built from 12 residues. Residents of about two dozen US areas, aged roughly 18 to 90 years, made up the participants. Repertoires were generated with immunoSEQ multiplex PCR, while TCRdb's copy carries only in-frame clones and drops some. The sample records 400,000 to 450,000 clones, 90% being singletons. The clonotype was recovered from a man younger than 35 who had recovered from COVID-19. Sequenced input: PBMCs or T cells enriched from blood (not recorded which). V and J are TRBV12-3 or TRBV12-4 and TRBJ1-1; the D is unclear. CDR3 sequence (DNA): TGTGCCAGCAGTTTGAAAAGAGGCCAAGCTTTCTTT. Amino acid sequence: CASSLKRGQAFF.